The 6 T cell receptor beta chains reported below all come from one sample, sequenced in a study of T-cell reconstitution after alpha-beta-depleted transplantation in children. For TCRbeta, the library was prepared with unique molecular identifiers. TCRdb called the PCR reads again in MiXCR, with one record for every CDR3 protein. The profile shows approximately 190,000 distinct CDR3 sequences, approximately 8.4% of them singletons. Source: PBMCs, mostly from graft donor cells, taken 360 days after TCRalphabeta/CD19-depleted stem cell transplant. The receptor source for this set is a male patient aged 2 to 10 who had a stem cell transplant for acute myeloid leukemia, so the T cells may come from the graft donor.

This clonotype was detected only a few times. The rearrangement links TRBV6-2 or TRBV6-3 to TRBJ1-3; a weak D match, TRBD1 (6 bases). CDR1 and CDR2 from the germline V gene are MNHEY and SVGEGT. The CDR3 totals 15 residues. V was trimmed by 4 bases and J by 0 bases, leaving 10 bases between them. CDR3: CASSWDIFSGNTIYF. The CDR3 DNA is TGTGCCAGCAGTTGGGACATCTTCTCTGGAAACACCATATATTTT.

This clonotype showed up just a few times. The chain uses TRBV24-1 and TRBJ2-7; perhaps TRBD1 as D (5 bases). From germline, CDR1 is KGHDR and CDR2 SFDVKD. This CDR3 comprises 13 residues. Trimming shortened V by 7 bases and J by 4 bases, and 13 bases separated the two germline ends. The CDR3, as DNA: TGTGCCACCAGCAATACAGGATATTACGAGCAGTACGTC. This translates into CATSNTGYYEQYV.

V and J are TRBV12-3 or TRBV12-4 and TRBJ1-5; tentatively, D is TRBD1 (5 bases). The CDR3 sequence is 13 residues long. V was clipped by 6 bases and J by 6 bases, with 12 bases between them. The CDR3 DNA reads TGTGCCAGCAGCCCGGACAACAGTCAGCCCCAGCATTTT. It yields the protein CASSPDNSQPQHF.

This clonotype appeared a few times. The rearrangement joins TRBV27 to TRBJ1-1, with 8 bases aligning to TRBD1. Germline V lookup: CDR1 MNHEY, CDR2 SMNVEV (reference sequence). CDR3 size: 15 residues. V was pared by 4 bases and J by 4 bases, with 8 bases of the junction left unmatched. CDR3 nucleotide sequence: TGTGCCAGCAGTTCCCCCCGGGACAGGAGCACTGAAGCTTTCTTT. It translates to CASSSPRDRSTEAFF.

This clonotype was counted at least ten times. The chain has TRBV12-3 or TRBV12-4 and TRBJ2-1; no reliable D call. The V and J ends lost 6 bases and 8 bases respectively, with 11 bases between them. This CDR3 has 12 amino acids. CDR3 in amino acids: CASRALWDEQFF. CDR3 nucleotide sequence: TGTGCCAGCAGGGCCTTATGGGATGAGCAGTTCTTC.

V and J are TRBV24-1 and TRBJ2-3; 8 bases map to TRBD2. After removal of 4 bases from V and 6 bases from J, the junction contained 5 bases not matched to a gene. This CDR3 has 14 residues. Looked up from germline, CDR1 is KGHDR and CDR2 is SFDVKD. The CDR3 nucleotides are TGTGCCACCAGTGAAAGCGGGAGAACTGATACGCAGTATTTT. Its translation is CATSESGRTDTQYF.